Following are 3 T cell receptor beta chains from one sample sequenced in a study of cytomegalovirus exposure and HLA in healthy donors. The study ran its PCR with 60 Vbeta and 13 Jbeta primers. Clones were sequenced by immunoSEQ multiplex PCR, and TCRdb holds only the in-frame ones, with some missing. The profile covers about 120,000 clones, with approximately 84% appearing a single time and around 2% taken by the ten largest. The specimen sequenced was PBMCs. The receptor set was obtained from a man aged 35 to 55 in good health and CMV-seronegative.

The rearrangement joins TRBV30 to TRBJ1-1; D gene ambiguous. V dropped 4 bases and J dropped 3 bases, with 12 bases sitting between them. Germline CDR1 GTSNPN, CDR2 SVGIG (reference sequence). The CDR3 totals 13 residues. The DNA of the CDR3 is TGTGCCTGGAATACGGGGTCACACACTGAAGCTTTCTTT. It codes for CAWNTGSHTEAFF.

The table lists this clone with a few counts. The gene calls are TRBV6-5 and TRBJ2-5; 7 bases map to TRBD1. This CDR3 has 16 residues. Germline CDR1 reads MNHEY; CDR2 reads SVGAGI. Trimming took 1 base from V and 4 from J; bases not matched to a gene: 9. The CDR3 bases are TGTGCCAGCAGTTACTTGTCGACAGGGAAGGGAGAGACCCAGTACTTC. This gives the protein CASSYLSTGKGETQYF.

The V and J genes are TRBV19 and TRBJ1-1; no reliable D call. Trimming shortened V by 4 bases and J by 0 bases, and 6 bases separated the two germline ends. CDR1 LNHDA and CDR2 SQIVND come from the germline V gene (reference sequence). The CDR3 runs 13 residues. The CDR3, as DNA: TGTGCCAGTAGTACTATAATGAACACTGAAGCTTTCTTT. It yields the protein CASSTIMNTEAFF.